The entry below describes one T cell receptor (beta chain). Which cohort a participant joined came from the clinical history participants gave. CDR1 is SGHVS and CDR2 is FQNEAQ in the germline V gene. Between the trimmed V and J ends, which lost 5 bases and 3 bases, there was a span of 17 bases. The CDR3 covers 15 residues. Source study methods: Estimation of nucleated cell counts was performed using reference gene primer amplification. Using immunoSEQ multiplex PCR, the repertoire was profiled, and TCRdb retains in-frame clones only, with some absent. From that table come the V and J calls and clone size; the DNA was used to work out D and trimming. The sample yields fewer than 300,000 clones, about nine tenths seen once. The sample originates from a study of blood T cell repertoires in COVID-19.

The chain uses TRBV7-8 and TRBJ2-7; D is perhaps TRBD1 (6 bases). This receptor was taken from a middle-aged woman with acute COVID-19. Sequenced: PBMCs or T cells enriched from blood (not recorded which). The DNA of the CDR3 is TGTGCCAGCAGCACAATTATGACAGGCGACTACGAGCAGTACTTC. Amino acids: CASSTIMTGDYEQYF.